What follows is one TCR beta chain and its context. Only in-frame clones appear in the TCRdb table, and some are missing; sequencing was by immunoSEQ multiplex PCR. The sample holds 200,000 to 300,000 clones, about 87% seen once. These data come from a study of blood T cell repertoires in COVID-19. This CDR3 has 14 amino acids. From germline, CDR1 is LNHDA and CDR2 SQIVND (reference sequence). Trimming removed 3 bases at V and 6 bases at J, with 12 bases between. The TCR comes from an older woman with COVID-19, enrolled during active disease. The sample consisted of peripheral blood. The rearrangement links TRBV19 to TRBJ1-5, with D possibly TRBD1 on 5 matching bases. CDR3: CASSIIGGGQPQHF. CDR3 in DNA: TGTGCCAGTAGTATTATAGGCGGGGGTCAGCCCCAGCATTTT. The full variable domain, its missing parts supplied by reference TRBV19 and TRBJ1-5, is DGGITQSPKYLFRKEGQNVTLSCEQNLNHDAMYWYRQDPGQGLRLIYYSQIVNDFQKGDIAEGYSVSREKKESFPLTVTSAQKNPTAFYLCASSIIGGGQPQHFGDGTRLSIL.